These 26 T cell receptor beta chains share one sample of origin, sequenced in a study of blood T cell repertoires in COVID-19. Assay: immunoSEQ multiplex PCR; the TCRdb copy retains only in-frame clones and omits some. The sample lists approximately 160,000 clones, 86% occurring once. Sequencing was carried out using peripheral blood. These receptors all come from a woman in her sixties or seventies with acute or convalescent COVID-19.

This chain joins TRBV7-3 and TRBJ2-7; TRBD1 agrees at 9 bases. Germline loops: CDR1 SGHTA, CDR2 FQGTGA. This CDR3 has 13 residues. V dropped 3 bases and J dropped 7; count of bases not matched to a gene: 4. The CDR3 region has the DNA TGTGCCAGCAGCTTGACAGGGGGGAAAGAGCAGTACTTC. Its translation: CASSLTGGKEQYF.

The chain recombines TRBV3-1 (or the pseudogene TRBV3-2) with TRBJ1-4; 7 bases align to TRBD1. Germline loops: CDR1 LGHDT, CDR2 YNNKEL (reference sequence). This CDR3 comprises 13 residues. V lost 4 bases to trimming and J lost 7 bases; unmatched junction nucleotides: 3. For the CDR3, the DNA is TGTGCCAGCAGCCGGGACAGCGGTGAAAAACTGTTTTTT. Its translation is CASSRDSGEKLFF.

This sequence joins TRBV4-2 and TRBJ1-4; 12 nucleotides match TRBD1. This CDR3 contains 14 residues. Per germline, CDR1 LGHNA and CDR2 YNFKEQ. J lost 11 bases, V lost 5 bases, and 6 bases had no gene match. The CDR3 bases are TGTGCCAGCAGCTCCGGGACAGGGGGCAGGAAACTGTTTTTT. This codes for CASSSGTGGRKLFF.

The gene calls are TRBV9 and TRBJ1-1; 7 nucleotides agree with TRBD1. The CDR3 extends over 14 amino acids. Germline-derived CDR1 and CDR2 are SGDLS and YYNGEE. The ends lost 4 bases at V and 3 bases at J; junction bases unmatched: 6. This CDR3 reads CASSPGQVHTEAFF. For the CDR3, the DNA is TGTGCCAGCAGCCCCGGACAGGTTCACACTGAAGCTTTCTTT. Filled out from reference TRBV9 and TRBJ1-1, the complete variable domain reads DSGVTQTPKHLITATGQRVTLRCSPRSGDLSVYWYQQSLDQGLQFLIQYYNGEERAKGNILERFSAQQFPDLHSELNLSSLELGDSALYFCASSPGQVHTEAFFGQGTRLTVV.

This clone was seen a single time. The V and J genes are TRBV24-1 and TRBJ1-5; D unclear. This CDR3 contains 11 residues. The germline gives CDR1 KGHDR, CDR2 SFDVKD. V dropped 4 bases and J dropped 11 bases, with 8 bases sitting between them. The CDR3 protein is CATSDGLSQHF. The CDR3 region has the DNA TGTGCCACCAGTGACGGTCTGTCCCAGCATTTT.

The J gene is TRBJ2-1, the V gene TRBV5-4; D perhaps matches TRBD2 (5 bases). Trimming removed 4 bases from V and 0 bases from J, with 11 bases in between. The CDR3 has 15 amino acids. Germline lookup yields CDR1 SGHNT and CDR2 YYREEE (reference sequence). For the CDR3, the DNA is TGTGCCAGCAGCGGCGGGTCAAGCTCCTACAATGAGCAGTTCTTC. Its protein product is CASSGGSSSYNEQFF.

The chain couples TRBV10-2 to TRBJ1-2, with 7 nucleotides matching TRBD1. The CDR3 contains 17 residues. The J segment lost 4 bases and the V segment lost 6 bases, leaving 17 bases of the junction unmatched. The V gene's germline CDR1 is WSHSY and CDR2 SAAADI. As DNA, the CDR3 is TGCGCCAGCAGACAAGAGGAGGGGGCAGGGTTATTCTATGGCTACACCTTC. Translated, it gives CASRQEEGAGLFYGYTF.

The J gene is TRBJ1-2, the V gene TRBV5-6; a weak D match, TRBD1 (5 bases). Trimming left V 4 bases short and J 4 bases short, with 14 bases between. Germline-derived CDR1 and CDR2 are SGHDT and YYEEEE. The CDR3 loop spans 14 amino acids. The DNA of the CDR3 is TGTGCCAGCAGCCCAACCCCACAGGTCTATGGCTACACCTTC. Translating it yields CASSPTPQVYGYTF. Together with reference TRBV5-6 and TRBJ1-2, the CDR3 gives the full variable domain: DAGVTQSPTHLIKTRGQQVTLRCSPKSGHDTVSWYQQALGQGPQFIFQYYEEEERQRGNFPDRFSGHQFPNYSSELNVNALLLGDSALYLCASSPTPQVYGYTFGSGTRLTVV.

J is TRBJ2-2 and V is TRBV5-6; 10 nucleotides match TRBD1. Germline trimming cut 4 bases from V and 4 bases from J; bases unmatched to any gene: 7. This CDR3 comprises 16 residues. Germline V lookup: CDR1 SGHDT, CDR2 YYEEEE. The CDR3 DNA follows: TGTGCCAGCAGCCTAGACAGGGGGCATGGCACCGGGGAGCTGTTTTTT. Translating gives CASSLDRGHGTGELFF. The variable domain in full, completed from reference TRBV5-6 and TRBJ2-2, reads DAGVTQSPTHLIKTRGQQVTLRCSPKSGHDTVSWYQQALGQGPQFIFQYYEEEERQRGNFPDRFSGHQFPNYSSELNVNALLLGDSALYLCASSLDRGHGTGELFFGEGSRLTVL.

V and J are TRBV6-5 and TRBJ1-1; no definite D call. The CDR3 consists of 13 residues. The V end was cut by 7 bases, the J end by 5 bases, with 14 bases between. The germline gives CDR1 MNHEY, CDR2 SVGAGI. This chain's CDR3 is CASKLMPGTEAFF. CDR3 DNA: TGTGCCAGCAAATTAATGCCGGGGACTGAAGCTTTCTTT.

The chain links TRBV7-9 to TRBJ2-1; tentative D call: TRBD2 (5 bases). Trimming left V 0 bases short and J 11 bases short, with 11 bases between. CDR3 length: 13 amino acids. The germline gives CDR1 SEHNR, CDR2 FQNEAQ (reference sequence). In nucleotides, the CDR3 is TGTGCCAGCAGCTTAGCGGCCGCGACTAAGCAGTTCTTC. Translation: CASSLAAATKQFF.

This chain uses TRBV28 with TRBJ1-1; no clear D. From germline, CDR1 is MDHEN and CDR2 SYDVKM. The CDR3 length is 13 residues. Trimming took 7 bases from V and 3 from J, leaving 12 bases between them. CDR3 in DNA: TGTGCCAGCACCTTATCACTGGACACTGAAGCTTTCTTT. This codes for CASTLSLDTEAFF. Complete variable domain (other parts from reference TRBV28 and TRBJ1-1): DVKVTQSSRYLVKRTGEKVFLECVQDMDHENMFWYRQDPGLGLRLIYFSYDVKMKEKGDIPEGYSVSREKKERFSLILESASTNQTSMYLCASTLSLDTEAFFGQGTRLTVV.

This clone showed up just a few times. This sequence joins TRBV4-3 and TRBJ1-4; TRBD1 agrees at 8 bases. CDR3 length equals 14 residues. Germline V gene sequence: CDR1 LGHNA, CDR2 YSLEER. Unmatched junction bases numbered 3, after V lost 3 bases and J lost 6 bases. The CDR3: CASSQQGADEKLFF. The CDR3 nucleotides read TGCGCCAGCAGCCAGCAGGGGGCCGATGAAAAACTGTTTTTT.

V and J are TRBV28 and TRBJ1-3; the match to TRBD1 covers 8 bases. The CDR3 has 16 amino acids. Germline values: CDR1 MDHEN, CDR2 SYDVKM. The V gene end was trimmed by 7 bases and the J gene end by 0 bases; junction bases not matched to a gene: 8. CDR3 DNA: TGTGCCAGCATTCCGACAGGGGCGAACTCTGGAAACACCATATATTTT. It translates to CASIPTGANSGNTIYF.

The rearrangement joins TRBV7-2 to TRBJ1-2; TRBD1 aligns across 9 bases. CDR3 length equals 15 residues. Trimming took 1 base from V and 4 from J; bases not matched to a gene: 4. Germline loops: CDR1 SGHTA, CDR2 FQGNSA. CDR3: CASSLEGTGTYGYTF. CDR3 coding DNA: TGTGCCAGCAGCTTAGAAGGGACAGGGACCTATGGCTACACCTTC.

This CDR3 reads CASSPLFPTGSSDGYTF. DNA for the CDR3: TGTGCCAGCTCACCCCTCTTTCCAACGGGTTCCAGTGATGGCTACACCTTC. This chain uses TRBV18 with TRBJ1-2; D not resolved. Trimming stripped 3 bases from V and 6 bases from J, with 23 bases between. Looked up from germline, CDR1 is KGHSH and CDR2 is LQKENI. This CDR3 has 17 residues.

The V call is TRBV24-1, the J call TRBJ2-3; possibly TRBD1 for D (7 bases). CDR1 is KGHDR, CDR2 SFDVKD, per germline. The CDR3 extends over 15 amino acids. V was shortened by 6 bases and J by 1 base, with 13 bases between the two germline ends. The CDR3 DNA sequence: TGTGCCACCAGTCTCGGCGGGACAGGCACAGATACGCAGTATTTT. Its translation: CATSLGGTGTDTQYF.

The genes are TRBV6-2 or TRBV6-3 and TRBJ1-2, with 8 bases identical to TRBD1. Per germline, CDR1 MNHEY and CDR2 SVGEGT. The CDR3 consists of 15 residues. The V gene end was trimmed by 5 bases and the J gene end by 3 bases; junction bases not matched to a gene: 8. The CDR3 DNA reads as TGTGCCAGCAGTGACCTTGGACAGGGCGACTATGGCTACACCTTC. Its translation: CASSDLGQGDYGYTF.

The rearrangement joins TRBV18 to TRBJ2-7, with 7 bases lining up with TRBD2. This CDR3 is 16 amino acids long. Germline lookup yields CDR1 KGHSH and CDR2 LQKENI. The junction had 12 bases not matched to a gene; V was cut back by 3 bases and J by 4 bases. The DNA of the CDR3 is TGTGCCAGCTCACCGGCCAAGGGGAGGGCTTTATACGAGCAGTACTTC. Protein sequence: CASSPAKGRALYEQYF.

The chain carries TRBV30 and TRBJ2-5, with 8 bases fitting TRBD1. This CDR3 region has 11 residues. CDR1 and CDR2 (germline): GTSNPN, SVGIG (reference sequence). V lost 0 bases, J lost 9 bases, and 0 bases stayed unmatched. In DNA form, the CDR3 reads TGTGCCTGGAGTGTCAGGGGGCCCCAGTACTTC. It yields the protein CAWSVRGPQYF.

CDR3 sequence (DNA): TGTGCCAGCAGCTTATCCGGGTCCAGATTCTCTGGAAACACCATATATTTT. Amino acids: CASSLSGSRFSGNTIYF. The chain carries TRBV7-9 and TRBJ1-3; D unclear. The germline gives CDR1 SEHNR, CDR2 FQNEAQ (reference sequence). V shed 2 bases and J shed 0 bases, with 14 bases lying between them. This CDR3 has 17 amino acids.

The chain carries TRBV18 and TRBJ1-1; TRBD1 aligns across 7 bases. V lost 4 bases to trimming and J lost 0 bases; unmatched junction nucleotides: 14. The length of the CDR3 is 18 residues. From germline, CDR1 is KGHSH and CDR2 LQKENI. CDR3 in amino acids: CASSLRRTGRDMNTEAFF. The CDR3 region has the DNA TGTGCCAGCTCACTTCGACGGACAGGAAGAGACATGAACACTGAAGCTTTCTTT.

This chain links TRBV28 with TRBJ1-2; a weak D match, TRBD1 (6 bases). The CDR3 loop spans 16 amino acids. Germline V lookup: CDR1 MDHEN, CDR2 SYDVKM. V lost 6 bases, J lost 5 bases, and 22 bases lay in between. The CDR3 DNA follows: TGTGCCAGCAGCCGCGCCCAGGACAGAACGAGGTATGGCTACACCTTC. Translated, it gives CASSRAQDRTRYGYTF.

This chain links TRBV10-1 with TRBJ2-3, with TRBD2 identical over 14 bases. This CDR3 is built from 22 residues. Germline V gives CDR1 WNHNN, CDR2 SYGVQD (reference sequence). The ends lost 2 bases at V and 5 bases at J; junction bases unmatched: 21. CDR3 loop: CASSERTPGTSGSVHEGDTQYF. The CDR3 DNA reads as TGCGCCAGCAGTGAGAGGACACCCGGGACTAGCGGGAGCGTACATGAGGGAGATACGCAGTATTTT.

For the CDR3, the DNA is TGTGCCAGTAGTATGCAGCGGGAGGGTCGGGAGACCCAGTACTTC. Its protein product is CASSMQREGRETQYF. The chain couples TRBV19 to TRBJ2-5; TRBD2 aligns across 10 bases. The V gene end was trimmed by 3 bases and the J gene end by 5 bases; junction bases not matched to a gene: 6. The CDR3 covers 15 residues. Germline CDR1 reads LNHDA; CDR2 reads SQIVND (reference sequence).

In DNA, the CDR3 is TGTGCCAGCAGTGAACGTATCTCCTCGGGACTAGCCCACAATGAGCAGTTCTTC. Residues: CASSERISSGLAHNEQFF. The chain uses TRBV6-1 and TRBJ2-1; TRBD2 agrees at 9 bases. Germline V gene lookup returns CDR1 MNHNS and CDR2 SASEGT. The CDR3 runs 18 residues. V was clipped by 2 bases and J by 5 bases; unmatched bases: 13.